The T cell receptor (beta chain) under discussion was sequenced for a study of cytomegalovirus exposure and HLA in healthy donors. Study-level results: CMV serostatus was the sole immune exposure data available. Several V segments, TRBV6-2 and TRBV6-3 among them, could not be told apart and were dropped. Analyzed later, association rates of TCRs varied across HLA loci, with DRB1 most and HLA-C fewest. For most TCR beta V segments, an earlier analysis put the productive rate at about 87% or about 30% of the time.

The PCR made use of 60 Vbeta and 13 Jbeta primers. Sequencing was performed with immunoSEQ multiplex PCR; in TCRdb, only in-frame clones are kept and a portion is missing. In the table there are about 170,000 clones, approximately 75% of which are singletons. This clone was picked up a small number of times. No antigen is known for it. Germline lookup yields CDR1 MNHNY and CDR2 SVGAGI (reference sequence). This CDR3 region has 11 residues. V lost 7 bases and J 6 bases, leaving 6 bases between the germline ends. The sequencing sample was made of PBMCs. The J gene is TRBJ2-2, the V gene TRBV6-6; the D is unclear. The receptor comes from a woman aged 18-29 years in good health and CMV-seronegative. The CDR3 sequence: CASTIAGELFF. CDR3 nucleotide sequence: TGTGCCAGCACCATAGCCGGGGAGCTGTTTTTT.